This TCR beta chain was sequenced in a study of response to subunit inactivated influenza vaccine. Each CDR3 protein gets one entry after TCRdb re-called the RT-PCR reads with MiXCR. Of over 800,000 distinct CDR3 sequences listed, 21% were seen once; the top ten hold around 9.6%. On this clonotype: The target antigen is unknown.

Study-level findings and limits: Authors suggested that a seasonal influenza vaccination recruits few new T cells each time.

This CDR3 has 13 residues. CDR1 MNHEY and CDR2 SMNVEV come from the germline V gene (reference sequence). Trimming stripped 1 base from V and 6 bases from J, with 10 bases between. The specimen comprised PBMCs from blood, sampled 4 to 6 days after vaccination. The TCR comes from a man aged 50 or older who received an inactivated influenza vaccine. This chain connects TRBV27 to TRBJ2-7, with D perhaps matching TRBD1 (6 bases). In nucleotides, the CDR3 is TGTGCCAGCAGTTTATACAGGGTCGGCGAGCAGTACTTC. Translating gives CASSLYRVGEQYF.